This TCR beta chain was identified in a study of T cell responses to AZD1222 COVID-19 vaccine. The study's findings and limits: In the spike-specific TCR repertoire, nearly half reportedly target unmutated variant regions. There were repertoire samples only from the period after the peak T cell response.

Sequenced by immunoSEQ multiplex PCR; TCRdb stores in-frame clones only, minus some. The sample records 150,000 to 200,000 clones, around 93% being singletons. As concerns this clone: Its target is unknown.

Germline V lookup: CDR1 MNHEY, CDR2 SVGAGI. The ends lost 0 bases at V and 4 bases at J; junction bases unmatched: 2. The CDR3 has 15 amino acids. The sequences come from peripheral blood, collected on day 0 of AZD1222 vaccination. The chain uses TRBV6-5 and TRBJ2-1; 8 bases fit TRBD2. The sequence derives from an adult in good health. CDR3 protein: CASSYSAGGYNEQFF. As DNA, the CDR3 is TGTGCCAGCAGTTACTCGGCGGGGGGTTACAATGAGCAGTTCTTC.